A single sample gave rise to the 26 T cell receptor beta chains below, sequenced in a study of response to subunit inactivated influenza vaccine. Using its own MiXCR run on the RT-PCR reads, TCRdb lists one record per CDR3 protein. The profile shows about 650,000 distinct CDR3 sequences, approximately 14% of them singletons. The sample in question was PBMCs from blood, obtained about 12 days after vaccination. The source is a man aged 50-60 years who received an inactivated influenza vaccine.

This chain connects TRBV18 to TRBJ1-5; no clear D gene. V was pared by 3 bases and J by 2 bases, with 11 bases between. The CDR3 totals 15 residues. Per the germline V gene, CDR1 is KGHSH and CDR2 is LQKENI. The CDR3 DNA reads TGTGCCAGCTCACCTCTAGACAACCGCAATCAGCCCCAGCATTTT. Protein: CASSPLDNRNQPQHF.

The genes are TRBV16 and TRBJ2-7; TRBD2 aligns across 11 bases. Germline loops: CDR1 KGHSY, CDR2 FQNENV. With V trimmed by 1 base and J by 6 bases, 11 bases remained unmatched. This CDR3 has 17 residues. For the CDR3, the DNA is TGTGCCAGCAGCCAATATCTAGCGGGAGGATCTCTTTCCGAGCAGTACTTC. This gives the protein CASSQYLAGGSLSEQYF.

The rearrangement joins TRBV6-1 to TRBJ2-2; TRBD1 is a possible D gene (6 bases). The germline V and J ends were trimmed by 5 bases and 5 bases, with 15 bases remaining between them. Germline CDR1 reads MNHNS; CDR2 reads SASEGT. CDR3 length: 15 amino acids. The CDR3 nucleotides read TGTGCCAGCAGTCGCACCACTACAGGGACCGGGGAGCTGTTTTTT. This codes for CASSRTTTGTGELFF.

This chain links TRBV6-1 with TRBJ2-5, with D hard to call. The CDR3 has 15 amino acids. CDR1 is MNHNS, CDR2 SASEGT, per germline. V was cut by 6 bases and J by 2 bases, with 16 bases left in between. The CDR3 reads CASSPTASRQETQYF. CDR3 DNA: TGTGCCAGCAGCCCCACCGCTAGTCGGCAAGAGACCCAGTACTTC.

V gene TRBV3-1 combines with J gene TRBJ2-7; 13 positions agree with TRBD2. Germline values: CDR1 LGHDT, CDR2 YNNKEL (reference sequence). V dropped 1 base and J dropped 4; count of bases not matched to a gene: 4. The CDR3 length is 16 residues. CDR3: CASSQAKGLAGYEQYF. In DNA form, the CDR3 reads TGTGCCAGCAGCCAAGCGAAGGGACTAGCGGGATACGAGCAGTACTTC.

The V and J genes are TRBV7-6 and TRBJ2-5; TRBD1 matches 9 bases. J lost 3 bases, V lost 5 bases, and 7 bases had no gene match. The CDR3 covers 15 residues. Germline CDR1 and CDR2: SGHVS and FNYEAQ. CDR3 DNA: TGTGCCAGCAGCGCGTACCGGGACAGGGAAGAGACCCAGTACTTC. Amino acid sequence: CASSAYRDREETQYF.

The V call is TRBV27, the J call TRBJ1-4; tentative D call: TRBD1 (5 bases). This CDR3 comprises 13 residues. Deletions cut 5 bases from V and 8 bases from J, with 12 bases between. Germline CDR1 MNHEY, CDR2 SMNVEV (reference sequence). The DNA of the CDR3 is TGTGCCAGCAGTGGGCCCCGGGGGGAAAAACTGTTTTTT. Amino acid sequence: CASSGPRGEKLFF.

A few counts support this clonotype. The rearrangement uses TRBV29-1 and TRBJ1-2; TRBD1 matches 11 bases. Germline trimming cut 7 bases from V and 0 bases from J; bases unmatched to any gene: 7. CDR1 is SQVTM, CDR2 ANQGSEA, per germline. The CDR3 covers 15 residues. The DNA of the CDR3 is TGCAGCGCCCCGGGGGGACAGGGGGCTAACTATGGCTACACCTTC. Residues: CSAPGGQGANYGYTF. Complete variable domain (other parts from reference TRBV29-1 and TRBJ1-2): SAVISQKPSRDICQRGTSLTIQCQVDSQVTMMFWYRQQPGQSLTLIATANQGSEATYESGFVIDKFPISRPNLTFSTLTVSNMSPEDSSIYLCSAPGGQGANYGYTFGSGTRLTVV.

This clonotype has only one observation. This rearrangement joins TRBV6-2 or TRBV6-3 to TRBJ2-7; TRBD1 matches at 8 bases. Germline assignment: CDR1 MNHEY and CDR2 SVGEGT. With V trimmed by 2 bases and J by 12 bases, 6 bases remained unmatched. The CDR3 sequence is 12 residues long. This chain's CDR3 is CASSYQDRVRYF. The CDR3 coding sequence is TGTGCCAGCAGTTACCAGGACAGGGTGCGGTACTTC.

This clonotype turned up a few times. The J gene is TRBJ1-2, the V gene TRBV5-1; D call uncertain. V dropped 4 bases and J dropped 0 bases, with 13 bases sitting between them. CDR1 and CDR2 (germline): SGHRS, YFSETQ. This CDR3 is 15 amino acids long. The CDR3 spells CASSQDGASNYGYTF. The CDR3 DNA is TGCGCCAGCAGCCAGGACGGAGCTTCTAACTATGGCTACACCTTC.

This clonotype turned up a few times. J is TRBJ2-1 and V is TRBV20-1; tentatively, D is TRBD1 (6 bases). V was trimmed by 3 bases and J by 8 bases, leaving 17 bases between them. Germline assignment: CDR1 DFQATT and CDR2 SNEGSKA (reference sequence). CDR3 length: 14 amino acids. The CDR3 DNA reads TGCAGTGCTAGGGGGGCCCGCGCTCCCGATGAGCAGTTCTTC. This codes for CSARGARAPDEQFF.

This clonotype has more than one count but fewer than ten. This chain connects TRBV7-2 to TRBJ2-1, with D perhaps matching TRBD1 (5 bases). The ends were cut back, 4 bases at V and 5 bases at J, with 12 bases in the middle. In germline, CDR1 is SGHTA, CDR2 FQGNSA. The CDR3 runs to 14 residues. The CDR3 loop is CASSSRVWNNEQFF. CDR3 DNA: TGTGCCAGCAGCTCCAGGGTATGGAACAATGAGCAGTTCTTC.

The chain uses TRBV9 and TRBJ1-1; 8 nucleotides agree with TRBD1. The germline gives CDR1 SGDLS, CDR2 YYNGEE. The ends lost 1 base at V and 0 bases at J; junction bases unmatched: 5. The length of the CDR3 is 16 residues. CDR3 coding DNA: TGTGCCAGCAGCGTATCGCCAGGGGGCATGAACACTGAAGCTTTCTTT. Residues: CASSVSPGGMNTEAFF.

This clonotype was detected a few times. V is TRBV28 and J is TRBJ2-2, with 9 bases matching TRBD1. The CDR3 is 16 amino acids. Germline V gene lookup returns CDR1 MDHEN and CDR2 SYDVKM. V was pared by 6 bases and J by 7 bases, with 12 bases of the junction left unmatched. The CDR3 bases are TGTGCCAGCAGCCAAAGTGGGACAGGGAATTTCGGGGAGCTGTTTTTT. It is translated as CASSQSGTGNFGELFF.

This clonotype has more than one count but fewer than ten. V is TRBV5-1 and J is TRBJ2-7; D unclear. The CDR3 has 13 amino acids. CDR1 and CDR2 from the germline V gene are SGHRS and YFSETQ. Trimming took 0 bases from V and 3 from J, leaving 7 bases between them. The CDR3 bases are TGCGCCAGCAGCTTGGAGGGCGTCTACGAGCAGTACTTC. Encoded protein: CASSLEGVYEQYF.

This chain connects TRBV7-9 to TRBJ2-1, with TRBD2 matching 11 bases. The CDR3 runs to 16 residues. Per the germline V gene, CDR1 is SEHNR and CDR2 is FQNEAQ (reference sequence). V lost 4 bases and J lost 4; bases outside the gene matches: 6. CDR3 region: CASSWGTSGKYNEQFF. The CDR3 region has the DNA TGTGCCAGCAGCTGGGGGACTAGCGGAAAGTACAATGAGCAGTTCTTC.

Only a few counts were recorded for this clonotype. J is TRBJ2-6 and V is TRBV12-3 or TRBV12-4; 9 bases map to TRBD1. This CDR3 is built from 18 residues. With V trimmed by 5 bases and J by 0 bases, 8 bases remained unmatched. Written as DNA, the CDR3 is TGTGCCAGCAGTAAACTCGGGACAGGGAACTCTGGGGCCAACGTCCTGACTTTC. This gives the protein CASSKLGTGNSGANVLTF.

This clonotype was picked up many times. The V and J genes are TRBV28 and TRBJ2-5; D possibly uses TRBD1 or TRBD2 (5 bases each). The CDR3 is made up of 15 amino acids. With 1 base removed from V and 4 bases from J, the gap between germline ends came to 13 bases. Per germline, CDR1 MDHEN and CDR2 SYDVKM. The CDR3 loop is CASSLSAGRGETQYF. The CDR3 bases are TGTGCCAGCAGTTTATCTGCAGGGAGAGGAGAGACCCAGTACTTC.

The chain combines TRBV2 with TRBJ1-2; 7 nucleotides align to TRBD1. The V gene end was trimmed by 7 bases and the J gene end by 0 bases; junction bases not matched to a gene: 5. The CDR3 is made up of 14 amino acids. Per the germline V gene, CDR1 is SNHLY and CDR2 is FYNNEI. The CDR3 here is CASKTGYANYGYTF. The CDR3 coding sequence is TGTGCCAGCAAGACAGGGTATGCTAACTATGGCTACACCTTC.

This sequence joins TRBV5-6 and TRBJ1-1; D remains unclear. The CDR3 loop spans 18 amino acids. With 3 bases removed from V and 0 bases from J, the gap between germline ends came to 21 bases. In germline, CDR1 is SGHDT, CDR2 YYEEEE. CDR3 sequence reads: CASSSGQAPTLMNTEAFF. CDR3 DNA: TGTGCCAGCAGCTCCGGCCAGGCGCCTACCCTCATGAACACTGAAGCTTTCTTT. Combining the CDR3 with reference TRBV5-6 and TRBJ1-1 gives the whole variable domain DAGVTQSPTHLIKTRGQQVTLRCSPKSGHDTVSWYQQALGQGPQFIFQYYEEEERQRGNFPDRFSGHQFPNYSSELNVNALLLGDSALYLCASSSGQAPTLMNTEAFFGQGTRLTVV.

The chain uses TRBV7-9 and TRBJ2-5; D is possibly TRBD1 (6 bases). CDR3 length equals 14 residues. Germline V gives CDR1 SEHNR, CDR2 FQNEAQ (reference sequence). V lost 5 bases, J lost 5 bases, and 15 bases lay in between. The CDR3 reads CASSNIRGAETQYF. CDR3 bases: TGTGCCAGCAGCAATATCAGGGGTGCGGAGACCCAGTACTTC.

The V gene is TRBV29-1, the J gene TRBJ1-1; D is uncertain. The V end lost 7 bases, the J end lost 6 bases, and 12 bases lay between the germline ends. This CDR3 spans 11 amino acids. Germline CDR1 reads SQVTM; CDR2 reads ANQGSEA. The CDR3 sequence: CSGGIAAEAFF. In DNA, the CDR3 is TGCAGCGGAGGGATTGCGGCTGAAGCTTTCTTT.

This clonotype was recorded a few times. The chain recombines TRBV4-2 with TRBJ2-1, with D perhaps matching TRBD1 (5 bases). Trimming cost V 1 base and J 8 bases, with 15 bases left between them. Germline CDR1 reads LGHNA; CDR2 reads YNFKEQ. The CDR3 contains 15 residues. The CDR3 coding sequence is TGTGCCAGCAGCCAAGCGTACCTAGAAGGGGATGAGCAGTTCTTC. Translated, it gives CASSQAYLEGDEQFF.

This clonotype has more than one count but fewer than ten. The chain employs TRBV6-2 or TRBV6-3 and TRBJ1-1, with D uncertain. CDR3 size: 15 residues. The V and J ends lost 0 bases and 1 base respectively, with 9 bases between them. Germline lookup yields CDR1 MNHEY and CDR2 SVGEGT. Written as DNA, the CDR3 is TGTGCCAGCAGTTACTCGAGAGGTGGGAACACTGAAGCTTTCTTT. Amino acid sequence: CASSYSRGGNTEAFF.

The chain has TRBV28 and TRBJ1-6; D is possibly TRBD1 (5 bases). With 6 bases removed from V and 4 bases from J, the gap between germline ends came to 16 bases. In germline, CDR1 is MDHEN, CDR2 SYDVKM. The CDR3 length is 16 residues. The CDR3 DNA reads TGTGCCAGCAGCCCCACTGCCAGGGATTATAATTCACCCCTCCACTTT. Protein product: CASSPTARDYNSPLHF.

This clonotype was detected many times. This chain uses TRBV12-3 or TRBV12-4 with TRBJ1-3; D not resolved. This CDR3 spans 14 amino acids. V dropped 10 bases and J dropped 2 bases, with 15 bases sitting between them. The CDR3 bases are TGTGCCACTCAGGAGGGAGTACCTGGAAACACCATATATTTT. Translating gives CATQEGVPGNTIYF.